This entry lists 16 T cell receptor beta chains sequenced from one sample in a study of pediatric ulcerative colitis. The data were produced by immunoSEQ multiplex PCR, yet TCRdb's version contains in-frame clones alone and is incomplete. The data show roughly 38,000 clones, 75% to 90% seen once. Sequenced sample: blood. The receptors were sampled from a girl aged 10-17 years with moderate ulcerative colitis.

The gene calls are TRBV27 and TRBJ2-2; 7 bases agree with TRBD2. CDR1 and CDR2 from the germline V gene are MNHEY and SMNVEV (reference sequence). Germline trimming cut 10 bases from V and 6 bases from J; bases unmatched to any gene: 8. This CDR3 has 13 residues. CDR3 protein: CATRGSTAGELFF. As DNA, the CDR3 is TGTGCCACCCGCGGGAGTACGGCCGGGGAGCTGTTTTTT.

The chain carries TRBV6-5 and TRBJ1-5, with no clear D. The CDR3 consists of 12 residues. From germline, CDR1 is MNHEY and CDR2 SVGAGI. The ends were cut back, 8 bases at V and 6 bases at J, with 11 bases in the middle. This CDR3 is CASGPLGQPQHF. The CDR3 DNA reads TGTGCCAGCGGGCCTTTGGGTCAGCCCCAGCATTTT.

The rearrangement joins TRBV5-8 to TRBJ2-2; D call uncertain. Trimming stripped 2 bases from V and 5 bases from J, with 16 bases between. The CDR3 has 16 residues. From germline, CDR1 is SGHTS and CDR2 YDEGEE. For the CDR3, the DNA is TGTGCCAGCAGCTTAGTTGGAATAGGCGTGACCGGGGAGCTGTTTTTT. Translated: CASSLVGIGVTGELFF.

V is TRBV5-5 and J is TRBJ1-6; no clear D gene. Trimming took 0 bases from V and 2 from J, leaving 9 bases between them. Germline-derived CDR1 and CDR2 are SGHKS and YYEKEE (reference sequence). The CDR3 contains 16 residues. The CDR3 region has the DNA TGTGCCAGCAGCTTGGACGTTCGCGCCTATAATTCACCCCTCCACTTT. Translated: CASSLDVRAYNSPLHF.

The chain combines TRBV12-5 with TRBJ2-3; no firm D call. In germline, CDR1 is LGHNT, CDR2 FRNRAP. V dropped 3 bases and J dropped 5 bases, with 18 bases sitting between them. The CDR3 spans 16 residues. CDR3 amino acids: CASGLPGPRVRDTQYF. CDR3 sequence (DNA): TGTGCTAGTGGTTTACCGGGCCCTCGGGTTAGAGATACGCAGTATTTT.

This chain joins TRBV5-1 and TRBJ2-2, with D uncertain. CDR1 is SGHRS and CDR2 is YFSETQ in the germline V gene. V was trimmed by 4 bases and J by 5 bases, leaving 12 bases between them. The CDR3 spans 14 residues. As DNA, the CDR3 is TGCGCCAGCAGCCTACTTCAGCTTACCGGGGAGCTGTTTTTT. Translating gives CASSLLQLTGELFF.

This rearrangement joins TRBV7-9 to TRBJ2-5, with D perhaps matching TRBD2 (6 bases). Germline V gives CDR1 SEHNR, CDR2 FQNEAQ (reference sequence). This CDR3 is 13 amino acids long. V was shortened by 0 bases and J by 5 bases, with 7 bases between the two germline ends. The DNA for the CDR3 is TGTGCCAGCAGCTTAGCAGGGAGGGAGACCCAGTACTTC. Translated, it gives CASSLAGRETQYF.

The genes are TRBV11-2 and TRBJ2-3, with 7 bases lining up with TRBD1. Germline V gene lookup returns CDR1 SGHAT and CDR2 FQNNGV. The CDR3 is 16 residues long. Trimming took 5 bases from V and 0 from J; bases not matched to a gene: 8. The DNA of the CDR3 is TGTGCCAGCAGCCCCAGGGGGACGTTTAGCACAGATACGCAGTATTTT. Its protein product is CASSPRGTFSTDTQYF.

The chain links TRBV25-1 to TRBJ1-5; D gene ambiguous. This CDR3 contains 15 residues. Germline V gene sequence: CDR1 MGHDK, CDR2 SYGVNS. Trimming removed 2 bases from V and 1 base from J, with 9 bases in between. CDR3: CASSESGGSNQPQHF. The DNA for the CDR3 is TGTGCCAGCAGTGAAAGTGGAGGGAGCAATCAGCCCCAGCATTTT.

The chain is built from TRBV19 and TRBJ2-3; 7 positions agree with TRBD1. Germline lookup yields CDR1 LNHDA and CDR2 SQIVND (reference sequence). The CDR3 runs 14 residues. Unmatched junction bases numbered 5, after V lost 5 bases and J lost 3 bases. As DNA, the CDR3 is TGTGCCAGTAGTCTTCAGGGACAGACAGATACGCAGTATTTT. Protein product: CASSLQGQTDTQYF.

The chain links TRBV7-8 to TRBJ2-7; TRBD1 is a possible D gene (5 bases). Trimming left V 5 bases short and J 2 bases short, with 19 bases between. This CDR3 is built from 16 residues. Looked up from germline, CDR1 is SGHVS and CDR2 is FQNEAQ. CDR3: CASSRGRTHNTYEQYF. The CDR3 coding sequence is TGTGCCAGCAGCCGAGGACGGACACATAATACCTACGAGCAGTACTTC.

The chain recombines TRBV27 with TRBJ2-3; D gene unclear. CDR1 and CDR2 from the germline V gene are MNHEY and SMNVEV (reference sequence). The ends were cut back, 6 bases at V and 2 bases at J, with 6 bases in the middle. The CDR3 contains 12 residues. CDR3 DNA: TGTGCCAGCAGAAAAACCACAGATACGCAGTATTTT. Its translation: CASRKTTDTQYF.

V usage is TRBV29-1 and J usage is TRBJ2-1, with 13 bases that match TRBD2. This CDR3 is built from 16 residues. Germline lookup yields CDR1 SQVTM and CDR2 ANQGSEA. The V gene end was trimmed by 0 bases and the J gene end by 5 bases; junction bases not matched to a gene: 4. The CDR3 loop is CSVEEGLAGEDNEQFF. The DNA of the CDR3 is TGCAGCGTTGAAGAAGGACTAGCGGGAGAGGACAATGAGCAGTTCTTC.

J is TRBJ2-7 and V is TRBV6-5; D call uncertain. V was trimmed by 5 bases and J by 4 bases, leaving 12 bases between them. The CDR3 covers 13 residues. Germline lookup yields CDR1 MNHEY and CDR2 SVGAGI. CDR3 protein: CASSDPVRYEQYF. The CDR3, as DNA: TGTGCCAGCAGTGATCCGGTAAGATACGAGCAGTACTTC.

This clone was picked up one time. The chain joins TRBV20-1 to TRBJ2-7; D is perhaps TRBD1 or TRBD2 (5 bases each). Germline values: CDR1 DFQATT, CDR2 SNEGSKA (reference sequence). The CDR3 sequence is 9 residues long. Here the CDR3 DNA reads TGCAGCGGGACCCGCGAGCAGTACTTC. Its protein is CSGTREQYF.

The CDR3: CASSRQGARTEAFF. The CDR3, as DNA: TGTGCCAGTAGCCGACAGGGGGCGCGGACTGAAGCTTTCTTT. The J gene is TRBJ1-1, the V gene TRBV19, with 10 bases that match TRBD1. The CDR3 extends over 14 amino acids. Germline V CDR1 and CDR2: LNHDA, SQIVND (reference sequence). V gave up 6 bases and J gave up 5 bases; unmatched junction bases: 6.